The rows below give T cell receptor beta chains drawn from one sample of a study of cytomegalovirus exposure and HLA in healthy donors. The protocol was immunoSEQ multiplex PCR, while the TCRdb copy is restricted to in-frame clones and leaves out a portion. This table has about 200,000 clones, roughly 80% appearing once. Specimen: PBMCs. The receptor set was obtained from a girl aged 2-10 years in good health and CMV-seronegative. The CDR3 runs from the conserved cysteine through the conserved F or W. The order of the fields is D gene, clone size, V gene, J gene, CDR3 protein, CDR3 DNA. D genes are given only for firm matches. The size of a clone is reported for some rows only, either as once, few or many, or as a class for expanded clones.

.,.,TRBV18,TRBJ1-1,CASSPTPYTEAFF,TGTGCCAGCTCACCGACACCTTACACTGAAGCTTTCTTT
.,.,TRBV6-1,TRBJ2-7,CASRSGFAYEQYF,TGTGCCAGCAGATCAGGATTTGCCTACGAGCAGTACTTC
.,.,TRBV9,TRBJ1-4,CASSVSWTATNEKLFF,TGTGCCAGCAGCGTAAGTTGGACAGCAACTAATGAAAAACTGTTTTTT
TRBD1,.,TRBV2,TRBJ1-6,CASSGGQGNSPLHF,TGTGCCAGCAGTGGGGGACAGGGTAATTCACCCCTCCACTTT
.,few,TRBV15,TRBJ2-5,CATSRDSDRQETQYF,TGTGCCACCAGCAGAGATTCGGACAGACAAGAGACCCAGTACTTC
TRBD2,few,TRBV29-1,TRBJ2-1,CSVDKRDPISYNEQFF,TGCAGCGTAGATAAGCGGGACCCCATCTCCTACAATGAGCAGTTCTTC
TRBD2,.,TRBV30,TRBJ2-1,CAWSGAGVTRDEQFF,TGTGCCTGGAGCGGAGCGGGAGTAACCCGGGATGAGCAGTTCTTC
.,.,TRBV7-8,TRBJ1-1,CASSLVSEVLMNTEAFF,TGTGCCAGCAGCTTAGTGTCGGAGGTTTTGATGAACACTGAAGCTTTCTTT
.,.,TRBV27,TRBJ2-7,CASSPSGTTYEQYF,TGTGCCAGCAGTCCGTCCGGGACAACCTACGAGCAGTACTTC
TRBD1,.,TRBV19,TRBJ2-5,CASTRTGGAPDRETQYF,TGTGCCAGTACCCGGACAGGGGGCGCCCCGGATCGAGAGACCCAGTACTTC
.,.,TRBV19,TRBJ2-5,CASSIQPQGPETQYF,TGTGCCAGTAGTATTCAGCCTCAGGGTCCGGAGACCCAGTACTTC
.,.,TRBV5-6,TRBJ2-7,CASSLKLYAGEQYF,TGTGCCAGCAGCTTGAAACTGTACGCGGGAGAGCAGTACTTC
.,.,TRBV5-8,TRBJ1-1,CASSPDTAMNTEAFF,TGTGCCAGCAGCCCGGACACGGCAATGAACACTGAAGCTTTCTTT
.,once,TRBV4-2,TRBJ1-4,CASSSRGGEEKLFF,TGTGCCAGCAGTTCTAGGGGGGGGGAGGAAAAACTGTTTTTT
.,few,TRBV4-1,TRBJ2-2,CASSQAPSRGANTGELFF,TGCGCCAGCAGCCAAGCCCCTTCGCGGGGCGCGAACACCGGGGAGCTGTTTTTT
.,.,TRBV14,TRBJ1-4,CASSQGGRHTGEKLFF,TGTGCCAGCAGCCAAGGAGGGAGACACACCGGTGAAAAACTGTTTTTT
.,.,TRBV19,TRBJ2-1,CASSPTNNEQFF,TGTGCCAGTAGTCCCACTAACAATGAGCAGTTCTTC
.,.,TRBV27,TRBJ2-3,CASESTPADTQYF,TGTGCCAGCGAGTCAACTCCTGCAGATACGCAGTATTTT
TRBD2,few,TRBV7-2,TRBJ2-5,CASSFSGGEETQYF,TGTGCCAGCAGTTTCAGCGGGGGGGAAGAGACCCAGTACTTC
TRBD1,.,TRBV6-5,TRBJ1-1,CASSSGQRNAEAFF,TGTGCCAGCAGTTCGGGACAGCGGAACGCTGAAGCTTTCTTT
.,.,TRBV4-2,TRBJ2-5,CASSPGLNEETQYF,TGTGCCAGCAGCCCGGGACTGAATGAAGAGACCCAGTACTTC
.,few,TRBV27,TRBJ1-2,CASSPLGSNYGYTF,TGTGCCAGCAGTCCCCTAGGCAGCAACTATGGCTACACCTTC
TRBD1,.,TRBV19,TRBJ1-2,CASRPQGSHHGYTF,TGTGCCAGTAGACCACAGGGGTCCCACCATGGCTACACCTTC
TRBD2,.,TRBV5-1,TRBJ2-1,CASSFSLPSGVYNEQFF,TGCGCCAGCAGCTTTAGTTTGCCTAGCGGAGTTTACAATGAGCAGTTCTTC
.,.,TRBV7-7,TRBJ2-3,CASSKGPTDTQYF,TGTGCCAGCAGTAAGGGGCCGACAGATACGCAGTATTTT
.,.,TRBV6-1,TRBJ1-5,CASSEGRGGQPQHF,TGTGCCAGCAGTGAAGGGAGGGGGGGTCAGCCCCAGCATTTT
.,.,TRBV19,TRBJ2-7,CASSIRPASSYEQYF,TGTGCCAGTAGTATCCGGCCAGCGAGCTCCTACGAGCAGTACTTC
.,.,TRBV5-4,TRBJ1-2,CASSLAGVNGYTF,TGTGCCAGCAGCTTGGCGGGGGTAAATGGCTACACCTTC
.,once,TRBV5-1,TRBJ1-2,CASSSLTTANYGYTF,TGCGCCAGCAGCTCCTTGACTACTGCTAACTATGGCTACACCTTC
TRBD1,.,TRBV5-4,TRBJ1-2,CASSSQGADGYTF,TGTGCCAGCAGCTCACAGGGGGCAGACGGCTACACCTTC
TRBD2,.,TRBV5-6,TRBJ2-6,CASSWGLGSSGANVLTF,TGTGCCAGCAGCTGGGGACTAGGCTCCTCTGGGGCCAACGTCCTGACTTTC
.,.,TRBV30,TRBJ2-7,CACKATPSYEQYF,TGTGCCTGTAAAGCAACGCCCTCCTACGAGCAGTACTTC
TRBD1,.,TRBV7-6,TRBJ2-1,CASSSRTGGSDEQFF,TGTGCCAGCAGCTCCAGGACAGGGGGATCGGATGAGCAGTTCTTC
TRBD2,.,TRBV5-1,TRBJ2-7,CASSYSPSLAGGPIPYEQYF,TGCGCCAGCAGCTACTCCCCCTCGTTAGCGGGAGGGCCGATTCCCTACGAGCAGTACTTC
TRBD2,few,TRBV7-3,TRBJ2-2,CASSFAAGGVGELFF,TGTGCCAGCAGCTTCGCAGCGGGGGGGGTCGGGGAGCTGTTTTTT
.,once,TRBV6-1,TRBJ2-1,CASSEALALGWRLNNEQFF,TGTGCCAGCAGTGAAGCCTTGGCCCTGGGTTGGCGGTTAAACAATGAGCAGTTCTTC
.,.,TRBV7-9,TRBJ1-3,CASSLVKTGNSGNTIYF,TGTGCCAGCAGCTTAGTCAAGACAGGAAACTCTGGAAACACCATATATTTT
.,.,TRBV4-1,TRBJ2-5,CASSQDKEVSRVGQYF,TGCGCCAGCAGCCAAGATAAAGAGGTGTCTCGGGTTGGGCAGTACTTC
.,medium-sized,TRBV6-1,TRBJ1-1,CASSASGSTEAFF,TGTGCCAGCAGTGCAAGCGGGTCGACTGAAGCTTTCTTT
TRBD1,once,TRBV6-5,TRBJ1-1,CASSYLPGGNTEAFF,TGTGCCAGCAGTTACCTGCCAGGGGGGAACACTGAAGCTTTCTTT
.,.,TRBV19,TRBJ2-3,CASTNSDTQYF,TGTGCCAGTACCAACAGTGATACGCAGTATTTT
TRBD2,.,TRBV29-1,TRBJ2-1,CSPMGLAGVNEQFF,TGCAGCCCTATGGGACTAGCGGGAGTAAATGAGCAGTTCTTC
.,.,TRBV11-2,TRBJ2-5,CASSYNRGASGQETQYF,TGTGCCAGCAGCTACAACCGGGGGGCCAGTGGGCAAGAGACCCAGTACTTC
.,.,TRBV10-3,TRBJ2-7,CASTVGGNYEQYF,TGTGCCAGCACAGTCGGGGGAAACTACGAGCAGTACTTC
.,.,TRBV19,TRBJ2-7,CASSIGAGAPYEQYF,TGTGCCAGTAGTATAGGGGCAGGGGCCCCCTACGAGCAGTACTTC
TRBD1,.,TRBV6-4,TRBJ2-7,CASKAPRQGEGYEQYF,TGTGCCAGCAAAGCCCCTCGACAGGGAGAGGGCTACGAGCAGTACTTC